A selection of T cell receptor beta chains follows, all from one sample in a study of blood T cells in healthy people across ages. TCRdb itself ran the 5' RACE reads through MiXCR, one entry per CDR3 protein. Of almost 800,000 distinct CDR3 sequences listed, 55% to 70% were seen once; the top ten hold roughly 20%. Sequenced: blood. These TCRs come from a man aged 25-45 years in good health. Each CDR3 is given with its conserved first and last residue. Each record gives: D gene, clone size, J gene, V gene, CDR3 DNA, CDR3 protein. D genes are given only for firm matches. Only some rows state a clone size, as once, few, many or a class for expanded clones.

d_gene: .; abundance: .; j_gene: TRBJ2-3; v_gene: TRBV7-2; CDR3nt: TGTGCCAGCATCAACGGTTACCCTAGCACAGATACGCAGTATTTT; CDR3aa: CASINGYPSTDTQYF
d_gene: TRBD2; abundance: .; j_gene: TRBJ2-5; v_gene: TRBV4-2; CDR3nt: TGTGCCAGCAGCCAAGATTTTGGGGGGGGAGAGACCCAGTACTTC; CDR3aa: CASSQDFGGGETQYF
d_gene: TRBD2; abundance: few; j_gene: TRBJ2-7; v_gene: TRBV7-2; CDR3nt: TGTGCCAGCAGCCCCGTTGCGGGAGGGCAGGAGCAGTACTTC; CDR3aa: CASSPVAGGQEQYF
d_gene: .; abundance: .; j_gene: TRBJ2-1; v_gene: TRBV6-1; CDR3nt: TGTGCCAGCGGCACGCCCGAGGTCCAGTTCTTC; CDR3aa: CASGTPEVQFF
d_gene: .; abundance: .; j_gene: TRBJ2-3; v_gene: TRBV27; CDR3nt: TGTGCCAGCAGTTTGATCGGGGCGGATACGCAGTATTTT; CDR3aa: CASSLIGADTQYF
d_gene: TRBD2; abundance: few; j_gene: TRBJ2-3; v_gene: TRBV30; CDR3nt: TGTGCCTGGAGTGTTGGGAGGGCAGATACGCAGTATTTT; CDR3aa: CAWSVGRADTQYF
d_gene: .; abundance: .; j_gene: TRBJ1-5; v_gene: TRBV20-1; CDR3nt: TGCAGTGCTAGAGATGGTGGGGCGAGTCAGCCCCAGCATTTT; CDR3aa: CSARDGGASQPQHF
d_gene: .; abundance: .; j_gene: TRBJ2-7; v_gene: TRBV9; CDR3nt: TGTGCCAGCAGCGTAGAAGGGGGTCGGCACGAGCAGTACTTC; CDR3aa: CASSVEGGRHEQYF
d_gene: TRBD1; abundance: .; j_gene: TRBJ2-7; v_gene: TRBV4-2; CDR3nt: TGTGCCAGCAGTTTTGGCGCCCAGGGGGCTTACGAGCAGTACTTC; CDR3aa: CASSFGAQGAYEQYF
d_gene: .; abundance: .; j_gene: TRBJ2-5; v_gene: TRBV7-9; CDR3nt: TGTGCCAGCAGCTTTGAGGGGGAGTCGGAGACCCAGTACTTC; CDR3aa: CASSFEGESETQYF
d_gene: .; abundance: many; j_gene: TRBJ2-7; v_gene: TRBV20-1; CDR3nt: TGCAGTGCTAGTTTAAGAACCTACGAGCAGTACTTC; CDR3aa: CSASLRTYEQYF
d_gene: .; abundance: .; j_gene: TRBJ1-1; v_gene: TRBV7-8; CDR3nt: TGTGCCAGCAGCCAAGATAGGGCCAACACTGAAGCTTTCTTT; CDR3aa: CASSQDRANTEAFF
d_gene: .; abundance: few; j_gene: TRBJ2-7; v_gene: TRBV7-8; CDR3nt: TGTGCCAGCAGCTTAGCCAGGGCGAACTACGAGCAGTACTTC; CDR3aa: CASSLARANYEQYF
d_gene: .; abundance: .; j_gene: TRBJ2-7; v_gene: TRBV10-3; CDR3nt: TGTGCCATCAGTACAGAGTCCTACGAGCAGTACTTC; CDR3aa: CAISTESYEQYF
d_gene: TRBD2; abundance: .; j_gene: TRBJ2-1; v_gene: TRBV12-3/TRBV12-4; CDR3nt: TGTGCCAGCAGTTTAGGGGCGGGGGGGCTCAATGAGCAGTTCTTC; CDR3aa: CASSLGAGGLNEQFF
d_gene: TRBD2; abundance: .; j_gene: TRBJ2-1; v_gene: TRBV4-2; CDR3nt: TGTGCCAGCAGCCAATCCGTAGCGGGAGGTGATGAGCAGTTCTTC; CDR3aa: CASSQSVAGGDEQFF
d_gene: .; abundance: .; j_gene: TRBJ2-5; v_gene: TRBV16; CDR3nt: TGTGCCAGCAGTCCACGGTTGTCTGTCCCTACTGGGCAGTACTTC; CDR3aa: CASSPRLSVPTGQYF
d_gene: .; abundance: .; j_gene: TRBJ2-3; v_gene: TRBV7-2; CDR3nt: TGTGCCAGCAGCTTACGCGGGCCGATTCAGTATTTT; CDR3aa: CASSLRGPIQYF
d_gene: .; abundance: once; j_gene: TRBJ1-1; v_gene: TRBV29-1; CDR3nt: TGCAGCGTTGTAGGGGGGCCCTACATGAACACTGAAGCTTTCTTT; CDR3aa: CSVVGGPYMNTEAFF
d_gene: TRBD1; abundance: .; j_gene: TRBJ2-3; v_gene: TRBV29-1; CDR3nt: TGCAGCGGACCGACAGGGGGGGCAGATACGCAGTATTTT; CDR3aa: CSGPTGGADTQYF
d_gene: .; abundance: .; j_gene: TRBJ2-5; v_gene: TRBV2; CDR3nt: TGTGCCAGCAGTCTAGCCCCCGGACCTACGACCCAGTACTTC; CDR3aa: CASSLAPGPTTQYF
d_gene: TRBD2; abundance: once; j_gene: TRBJ2-5; v_gene: TRBV29-1; CDR3nt: TGCAGCGTTGGCGGGGGGGCCGGGAATGAGCAGTACTTC; CDR3aa: CSVGGGAGNEQYF
d_gene: .; abundance: once; j_gene: TRBJ2-1; v_gene: TRBV27; CDR3nt: TGTGCCAGCAGGTCCCCAAGGTTTGGGCAGTTCTTC; CDR3aa: CASRSPRFGQFF
d_gene: .; abundance: few; j_gene: TRBJ2-7; v_gene: TRBV5-6; CDR3nt: TGTGCCAGCAGCTTGCGATACAGGGTCACCAACGAGCAGTACTTC; CDR3aa: CASSLRYRVTNEQYF
d_gene: TRBD2; abundance: .; j_gene: TRBJ2-1; v_gene: TRBV29-1; CDR3nt: TGCAGCGTACCCAATAGCGGGAGGGGAGGGCATGAGCAGTTCTTC; CDR3aa: CSVPNSGRGGHEQFF
d_gene: .; abundance: few; j_gene: TRBJ2-7; v_gene: TRBV25-1; CDR3nt: TGTGCCAGCAGTGAAGAAGGATCCGGGGACGGCTCCTACGAGCAGTACTTC; CDR3aa: CASSEEGSGDGSYEQYF
d_gene: .; abundance: .; j_gene: TRBJ1-4; v_gene: TRBV7-2; CDR3nt: TGTGCCAGCACCGACTCCAACCGTAATGAAAAACTGTTTTTT; CDR3aa: CASTDSNRNEKLFF
d_gene: .; abundance: .; j_gene: TRBJ2-4; v_gene: TRBV7-3; CDR3nt: TGTGCCAGCAGCTTAAAGGGGGAGTCAGGCATTCAGTACTTC; CDR3aa: CASSLKGESGIQYF
d_gene: TRBD1; abundance: once; j_gene: TRBJ2-7; v_gene: TRBV6-1; CDR3nt: TGTGCCAGCAGTTCAGGGGGACACGTGATATCCTACGAGCAGTACTTC; CDR3aa: CASSSGGHVISYEQYF
d_gene: .; abundance: .; j_gene: TRBJ2-5; v_gene: TRBV12-3/TRBV12-4; CDR3nt: TGTGCCAGCACTCGTGAGGAGCAAGAGACCCAGTACTTC; CDR3aa: CASTREEQETQYF
d_gene: TRBD2; abundance: many; j_gene: TRBJ2-5; v_gene: TRBV2; CDR3nt: TGTGCCAGCAGGACTAGCGGGACGCCAGAGGAGACCCAGTACTTC; CDR3aa: CASRTSGTPEETQYF
d_gene: TRBD1; abundance: .; j_gene: TRBJ2-7; v_gene: TRBV28; CDR3nt: TGTGCCAGCACCAAACCGCCCGGACAGGGGAAAGAGCAGTACTTC; CDR3aa: CASTKPPGQGKEQYF
d_gene: .; abundance: .; j_gene: TRBJ2-7; v_gene: TRBV6-2/TRBV6-3; CDR3nt: TGTGCCAGCAAAAAGGGACTTCTCGAGCAGTACTTC; CDR3aa: CASKKGLLEQYF
d_gene: .; abundance: few; j_gene: TRBJ2-7; v_gene: TRBV4-3; CDR3nt: TGCGCCAGCAGCCAAGGACGGACGGATAGATACGAGCAGTACTTC; CDR3aa: CASSQGRTDRYEQYF
d_gene: TRBD2; abundance: few; j_gene: TRBJ2-7; v_gene: TRBV5-5; CDR3nt: TGTGCCAGCAGCCTCGGGGGGGGAGTCTCCTACGAGCAGTACTTC; CDR3aa: CASSLGGGVSYEQYF
d_gene: TRBD1; abundance: .; j_gene: TRBJ2-7; v_gene: TRBV29-1; CDR3nt: TGCAGCGTTGCAGGGGGCTTTAACGAGCAGTACTTC; CDR3aa: CSVAGGFNEQYF
d_gene: TRBD2; abundance: few; j_gene: TRBJ2-5; v_gene: TRBV9; CDR3nt: TGTGCCAGCAGCGTAGGCATTAGCGGGGGGTCTCAAGAGACCCAGTACTTC; CDR3aa: CASSVGISGGSQETQYF